This TCR beta chain was captured in a study of graft-versus-host responses after intestinal transplantation. In the study overall: Isolated intestinal, liver-intestinal, or multivisceral transplants were what recipients had.

Study-wide results and caveats: Some GvH clones appeared in ileal mucosa or blood before recipient bone marrow. The study found high graft-versus-host to host-versus-graft clonal ratios in allografts of patients with graft-donor T cell macrochimerism.

A word on this clone: Its target is not known.

Produced via immunoSEQ multiplex PCR; TCRdb's table is partial and in-frame only. The table lists around 100,000 clones, just under 95% of them singletons. The TCR sequence derives from a human donor who was the organ donor for an intestinal transplant. Sequencing used unstimulated CD8+ T cells sorted from spleen or lymph node cells, obtained before transplant.

This chain's CDR3 is CASSYSVGDEQFF. CDR3 nucleotides: TGTGCCAGCAGTTACTCGGTCGGGGATGAGCAGTTCTTC. The chain couples TRBV6-6 to TRBJ2-1, with TRBD2 as a possible D gene (5 bases). CDR3 size: 13 residues. V lost 0 bases, J lost 8 bases, and 8 bases lay in between. Germline V gives CDR1 MNHNY, CDR2 SVGAGI (reference sequence).